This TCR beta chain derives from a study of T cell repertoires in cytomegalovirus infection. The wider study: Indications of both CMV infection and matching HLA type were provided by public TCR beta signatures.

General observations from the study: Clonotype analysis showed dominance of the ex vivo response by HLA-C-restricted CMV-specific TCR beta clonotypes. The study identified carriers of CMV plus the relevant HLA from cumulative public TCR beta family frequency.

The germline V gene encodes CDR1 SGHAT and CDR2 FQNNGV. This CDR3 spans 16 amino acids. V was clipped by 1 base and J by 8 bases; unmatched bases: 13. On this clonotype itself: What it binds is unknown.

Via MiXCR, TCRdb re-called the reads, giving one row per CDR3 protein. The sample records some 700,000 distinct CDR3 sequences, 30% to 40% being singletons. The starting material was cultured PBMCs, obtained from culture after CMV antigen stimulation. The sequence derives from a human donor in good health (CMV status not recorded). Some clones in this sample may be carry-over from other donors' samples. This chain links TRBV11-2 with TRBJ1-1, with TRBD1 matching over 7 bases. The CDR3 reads CASSLGTGTAGKEAFF. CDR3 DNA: TGTGCCAGCAGCTTAGGCACCGGGACAGCTGGAAAGGAAGCTTTCTTT. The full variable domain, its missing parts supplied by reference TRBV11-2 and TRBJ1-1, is EAGVAQSPRYKIIEKRQSVAFWCNPISGHATLYWYQQILGQGPKLLIQFQNNGVVDDSQLPKDRFSAERLKGVDSTLKIQPAKLEDSAVYLCASSLGTGTAGKEAFFGQGTRLTVV.